This paragraph reports one T cell receptor beta chain. The data stem from a study of blood T cell repertoires in COVID-19. The repertoire was sequenced with immunoSEQ multiplex PCR; TCRdb's copy has only in-frame clones and lacks some. The sample carries hundreds of thousands of clones, around four fifths recorded once. CDR1 is SGHRS, CDR2 YFSETQ, per germline. CDR3 size: 14 residues. V lost 4 bases to trimming and J lost 1 base; unmatched junction nucleotides: 5. The chain joins TRBV5-1 to TRBJ2-7, with 7 bases aligning to TRBD1. The sequence was obtained from a man at least 80 years old with acute or convalescent COVID-19. Sequencing was performed on peripheral blood. CDR3 coding DNA: TGCGCCAGCAGCACAGGGGCTACGTCCTACGAGCAGTACTTC. Protein product: CASSTGATSYEQYF.